One and the same sample provided the 2 T cell receptor beta chains below, sequenced in a study of vaccination effects on CD4 cells after COVID-19. Some clones are missing from TCRdb's copy, which holds only in-frame ones; the method was immunoSEQ multiplex PCR. The data hold 60,000 to 90,000 clones, with about 81% observed a single time. Ahead of sequencing, the ViraFEST assay grew antigen-specific CD4+ T cells using viral peptide pools. Culture lasted roughly 9 days before CD4+ T cell isolation. Two doses of either BNT162b2 or mRNA-1273 were given to each participant. These receptors have no identified antigens. The sequencing used CD4+ T cells from PBMCs cultured with HCoV-229E spike peptides, collected after COVID-19 vaccination. These receptors were taken from a human donor who received a COVID-19 vaccine.

CDR3 sequence (DNA): TGTGCCAGCATTCCATCCGGACAACTGAACACTGAAGCTTTCTTT. Its translation is CASIPSGQLNTEAFF. The rearrangement joins TRBV28 to TRBJ1-1; D may be TRBD1 (5 bases). V lost 7 bases to trimming and J lost 0 bases, with 15 bases between them. This CDR3 has 15 residues. Germline CDR1 reads MDHEN; CDR2 reads SYDVKM.

The chain combines TRBV19 with TRBJ1-2; D is undetermined. The germline CDR1 and CDR2 sequences are LNHDA and SQIVND (reference sequence). With 3 bases removed from V and 6 bases from J, the gap between germline ends came to 14 bases. The CDR3 runs to 14 residues. Here the CDR3 DNA reads TGTGCCAGTAGTATGCCCCGAGGTGGAGATGGCTACACCTTC. Residues: CASSMPRGGDGYTF.